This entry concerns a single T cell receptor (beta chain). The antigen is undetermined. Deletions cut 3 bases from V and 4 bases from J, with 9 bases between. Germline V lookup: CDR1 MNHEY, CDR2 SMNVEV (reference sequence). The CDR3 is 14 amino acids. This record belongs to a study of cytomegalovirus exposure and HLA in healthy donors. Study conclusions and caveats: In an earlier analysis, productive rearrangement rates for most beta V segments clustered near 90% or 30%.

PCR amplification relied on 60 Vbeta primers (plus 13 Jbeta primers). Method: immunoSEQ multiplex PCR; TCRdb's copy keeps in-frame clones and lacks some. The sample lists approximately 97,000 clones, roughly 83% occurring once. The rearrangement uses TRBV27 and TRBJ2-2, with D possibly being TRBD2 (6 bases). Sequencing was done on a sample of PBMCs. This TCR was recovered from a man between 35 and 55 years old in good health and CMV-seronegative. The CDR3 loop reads CASSFGEATGELFF. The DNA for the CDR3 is TGTGCCAGCAGTTTTGGGGAGGCCACCGGGGAGCTGTTTTTT.